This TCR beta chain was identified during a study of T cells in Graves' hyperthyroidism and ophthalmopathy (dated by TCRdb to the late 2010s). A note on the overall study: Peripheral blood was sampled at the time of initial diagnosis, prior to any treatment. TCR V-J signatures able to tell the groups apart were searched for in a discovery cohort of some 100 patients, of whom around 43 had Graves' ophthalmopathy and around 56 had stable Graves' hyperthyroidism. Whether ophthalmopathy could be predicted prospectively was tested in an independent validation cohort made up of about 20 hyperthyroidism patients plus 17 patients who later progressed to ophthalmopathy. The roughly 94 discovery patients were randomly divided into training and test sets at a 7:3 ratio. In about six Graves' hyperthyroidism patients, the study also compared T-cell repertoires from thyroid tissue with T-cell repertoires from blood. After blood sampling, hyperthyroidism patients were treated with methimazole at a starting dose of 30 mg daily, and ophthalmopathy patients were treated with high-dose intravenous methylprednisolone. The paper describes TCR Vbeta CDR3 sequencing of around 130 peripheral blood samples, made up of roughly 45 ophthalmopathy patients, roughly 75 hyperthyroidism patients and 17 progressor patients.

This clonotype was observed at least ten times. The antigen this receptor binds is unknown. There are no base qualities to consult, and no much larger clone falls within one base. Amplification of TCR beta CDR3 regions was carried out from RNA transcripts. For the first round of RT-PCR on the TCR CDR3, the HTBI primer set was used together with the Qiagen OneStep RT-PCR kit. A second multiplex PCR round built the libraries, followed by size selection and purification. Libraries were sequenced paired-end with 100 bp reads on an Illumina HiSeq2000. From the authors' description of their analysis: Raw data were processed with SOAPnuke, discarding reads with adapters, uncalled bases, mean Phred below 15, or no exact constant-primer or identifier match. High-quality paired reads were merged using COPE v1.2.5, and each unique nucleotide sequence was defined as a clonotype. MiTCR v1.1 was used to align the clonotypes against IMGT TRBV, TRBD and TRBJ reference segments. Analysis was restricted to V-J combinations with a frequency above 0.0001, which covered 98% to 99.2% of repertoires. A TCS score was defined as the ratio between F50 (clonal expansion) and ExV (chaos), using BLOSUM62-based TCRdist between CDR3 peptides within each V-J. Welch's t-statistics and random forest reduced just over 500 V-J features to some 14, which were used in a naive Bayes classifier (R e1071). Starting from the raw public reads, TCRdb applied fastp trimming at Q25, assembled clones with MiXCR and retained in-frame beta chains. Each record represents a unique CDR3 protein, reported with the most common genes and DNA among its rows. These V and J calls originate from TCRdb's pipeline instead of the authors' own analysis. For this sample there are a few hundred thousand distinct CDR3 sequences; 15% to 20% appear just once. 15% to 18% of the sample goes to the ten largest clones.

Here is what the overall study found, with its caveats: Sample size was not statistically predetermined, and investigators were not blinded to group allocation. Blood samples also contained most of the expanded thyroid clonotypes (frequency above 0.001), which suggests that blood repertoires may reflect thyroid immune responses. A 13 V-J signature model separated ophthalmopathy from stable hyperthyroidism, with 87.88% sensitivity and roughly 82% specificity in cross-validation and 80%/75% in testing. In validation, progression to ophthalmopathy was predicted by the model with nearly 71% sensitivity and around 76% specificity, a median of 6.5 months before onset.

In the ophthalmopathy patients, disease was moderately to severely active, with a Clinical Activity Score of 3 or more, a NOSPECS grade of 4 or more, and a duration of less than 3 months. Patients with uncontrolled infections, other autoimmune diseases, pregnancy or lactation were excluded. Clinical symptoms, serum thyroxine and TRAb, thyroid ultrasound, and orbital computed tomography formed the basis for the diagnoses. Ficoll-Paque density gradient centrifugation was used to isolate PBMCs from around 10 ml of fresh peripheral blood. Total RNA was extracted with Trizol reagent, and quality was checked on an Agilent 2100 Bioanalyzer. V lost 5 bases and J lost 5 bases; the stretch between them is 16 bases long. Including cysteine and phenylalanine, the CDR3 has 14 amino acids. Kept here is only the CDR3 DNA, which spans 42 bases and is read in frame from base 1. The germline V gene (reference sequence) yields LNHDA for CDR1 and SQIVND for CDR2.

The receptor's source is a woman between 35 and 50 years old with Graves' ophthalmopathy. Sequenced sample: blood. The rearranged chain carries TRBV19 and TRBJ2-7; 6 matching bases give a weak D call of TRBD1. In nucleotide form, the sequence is TGTGCCAGTAGTTCCGGGACACCCCTCGACGAGCAGTACTTC. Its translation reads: CASSSGTPLDEQYF.